A selection of T cell receptor beta chains follows, all from one sample in a study of cytomegalovirus exposure and HLA in healthy donors. Here immunoSEQ multiplex PCR was the method, and the copy in TCRdb shows in-frame clones only, minus some. The table includes under 200,000 clones, around 80% detected once. Sequences were obtained from PBMCs. These receptors all come from a man in his thirties or forties in good health and CMV-seronegative. The CDR3 runs from the conserved cysteine through the conserved F or W.

V gene	J gene	CDR3 protein
TRBV2	TRBJ1-5	CASSDWGGVGNQPQHF
TRBV19	TRBJ1-6	CASSIRDSNSPLHF
TRBV5-1	TRBJ1-4	CASQTGGLGEKLFF
TRBV5-1	TRBJ1-4	CASSLGPGTATEGKLFF
TRBV10-3	TRBJ2-3	CAISGGASGSTDTQYF
TRBV13	TRBJ2-5	CASSSRQLKETQYF
TRBV10-3	TRBJ2-7	CAISNPGQGTGEQYF
TRBV5-1	TRBJ1-2	CASSLEGVTSGGYTF
TRBV28	TRBJ2-7	CASNPSFGEQYF
TRBV5-3	TRBJ2-7	CARSIGQPLTYEQYF
TRBV4-1	TRBJ2-3	CASSQDGAGGPSTDTQYF
TRBV27	TRBJ2-1	CASSLRRSSYNEQFF
TRBV7-9	TRBJ1-1	CASSPDRGAHEAFF
TRBV4-2	TRBJ2-1	CASSQGLAGTIYNEQFF
TRBV28	TRBJ2-7	CASSGSELGRYEQYF
TRBV7-9	TRBJ2-4	CASSPGLTKNIQYF
TRBV19	TRBJ1-1	CASSVETEAFF